Shown below are 31 T cell receptor beta chains from a single sample sequenced in a study of blood T cell repertoires in COVID-19. Assay used: immunoSEQ multiplex PCR; TCRdb lists only in-frame clones, some missing. Of 160,000 or so clones in the sample, roughly 90% were seen once. Sequenced: peripheral blood. Receptors were obtained from a man aged 55 to 70 with acute or convalescent COVID-19.

The chain joins TRBV30 to TRBJ1-1, with D maybe TRBD1 (5 bases). The V end was cut by 2 bases, the J end by 5 bases, with 12 bases between. This CDR3 is 13 amino acids long. Germline V gives CDR1 GTSNPN, CDR2 SVGIG (reference sequence). CDR3 in DNA: TGTGCCTGGAGTCGTAATGGGGGGACTGAAGCTTTCTTT. Its protein is CAWSRNGGTEAFF.

V usage is TRBV6-2 or TRBV6-3 and J usage is TRBJ1-1; 8 nucleotides agree with TRBD1. Germline V lookup: CDR1 MNHEY, CDR2 SVGEGT. The CDR3 has 14 residues. Trimming removed 6 bases from V and 4 bases from J; junction bases left unmatched: 7. The CDR3: CASSTDRGGTEAFF. The DNA for the CDR3 is TGTGCCAGCAGCACCGACAGGGGCGGCACTGAAGCTTTCTTT.

The V gene is TRBV5-1, the J gene TRBJ2-2; 8 positions agree with TRBD1. This CDR3 region has 16 residues. Germline V gives CDR1 SGHRS, CDR2 YFSETQ. Unmatched junction bases numbered 5, after V lost 4 bases and J lost 0 bases. The CDR3 protein is CASSAKTGANTGELFF. For the CDR3, the DNA is TGCGCCAGCAGCGCGAAGACAGGGGCGAACACCGGGGAGCTGTTTTTT.

This clone has just one count. The genes are TRBV10-2 and TRBJ1-1; 9 positions match TRBD1. Germline V gene sequence: CDR1 WSHSY, CDR2 SAAADI. V lost 7 bases and J lost 4; bases outside the gene matches: 7. The CDR3 loop spans 14 amino acids. Here the CDR3 DNA reads TGCGCCAGCAACAGGGGGCTAGACGGCACTGAAGCTTTCTTT. Translation gives CASNRGLDGTEAFF.

This clone was observed a handful of times. This chain joins TRBV28 and TRBJ2-7; 13 nucleotides align to TRBD2. Germline V gene sequence: CDR1 MDHEN, CDR2 SYDVKM. The V and J ends lost 4 bases and 2 bases, in that order; junction bases with no gene match: 5. This CDR3 spans 16 amino acids. The CDR3 sequence: CASSSTSGGHPYEQYF. CDR3 nucleotide sequence: TGTGCCAGCAGTTCGACTAGCGGGGGGCACCCCTACGAGCAGTACTTC. Full variable domain (rest looked up from reference TRBV28 and TRBJ2-7): DVKVTQSSRYLVKRTGEKVFLECVQDMDHENMFWYRQDPGLGLRLIYFSYDVKMKEKGDIPEGYSVSREKKERFSLILESASTNQTSMYLCASSSTSGGHPYEQYFGPGTRLTVT.

The V and J genes are TRBV5-1 and TRBJ1-5; D not resolved. The CDR3 spans 14 residues. The V end lost 4 bases, the J end lost 0 bases, and 8 bases lay between the germline ends. CDR1 SGHRS and CDR2 YFSETQ come from the germline V gene. CDR3 bases: TGCGCCAGCAGCCCCGGGGATAGCAATCAGCCCCAGCATTTT. Translation gives CASSPGDSNQPQHF.

The chain couples TRBV10-3 to TRBJ2-7; TRBD1 matches 7 bases. This CDR3 spans 14 amino acids. Losses at the gene ends were 6 bases for V and 4 bases for J; bases not matched to a gene: 9. CDR1 is ENHRY and CDR2 is SYGVKD in the germline V gene. In DNA form, the CDR3 reads TGTGCCATCAGAACCGGGACAGCGCTTTACGAGCAGTACTTC. Its protein is CAIRTGTALYEQYF.

The chain couples TRBV6-1 to TRBJ1-2; 9 nucleotides align to TRBD1. Germline CDR1 and CDR2: MNHNS and SASEGT. J gave up 0 bases and V 4 bases, and 9 bases lay outside the gene matches. The CDR3 is 17 amino acids. CDR3 residues: CASSVFGTGNTNYGYTF. The CDR3 bases are TGTGCCAGCAGTGTTTTCGGGACAGGGAATACTAACTATGGCTACACCTTC.

The chain has TRBV11-2 and TRBJ1-2; the D gene is possibly TRBD1 (5 bases). Germline assignment: CDR1 SGHAT and CDR2 FQNNGV. The CDR3 sequence is 13 residues long. V dropped 3 bases and J dropped 8 bases, with 13 bases sitting between them. In DNA, the CDR3 is TGTGCCAGCAGCTTGGGGGGATCGGGCGGCTACACCTTC. Translation gives CASSLGGSGGYTF.

The chain couples TRBV19 to TRBJ2-3; 12 nucleotides line up with TRBD2. The CDR3 extends over 16 amino acids. Germline CDR1 and CDR2: LNHDA and SQIVND (reference sequence). V was clipped by 5 bases and J by 3 bases; unmatched bases: 6. The CDR3 protein is CASSVLAGGVTDTQYF. CDR3 nucleotide sequence: TGTGCCAGTAGTGTTCTAGCGGGGGGGGTAACAGATACGCAGTATTTT.

The chain employs TRBV7-8 and TRBJ2-1; 8 bases fit TRBD1. Trimming cost V 2 bases and J 10 bases; bases outside gene matches: 10. The CDR3 sequence is 15 residues long. Germline V gives CDR1 SGHVS, CDR2 FQNEAQ. The CDR3: CASSLRDRLTEEQFF. The CDR3 nucleotides read TGTGCCAGCAGCTTACGGGACAGGTTGACGGAAGAGCAGTTCTTC.

The genes are TRBV5-1 and TRBJ1-2; 8 bases are shared with TRBD1. The CDR3 contains 15 residues. The J segment lost 8 bases and the V segment lost 5 bases, leaving 14 bases of the junction unmatched. Germline V gene data show CDR1 as SGHRS and CDR2 as YFSETQ. CDR3 region: CASSPVMTGVGGYTF. As DNA, the CDR3 is TGCGCCAGCAGTCCCGTTATGACAGGGGTAGGCGGCTACACCTTC.

This rearrangement joins TRBV27 to TRBJ1-2; 8 bases map to TRBD1. After removal of 5 bases from V and 4 bases from J, the junction contained 9 bases not matched to a gene. Germline V lookup: CDR1 MNHEY, CDR2 SMNVEV (reference sequence). The length of the CDR3 is 15 residues. The CDR3 sequence: CASSTRAGGFYGYTF. CDR3 sequence (DNA): TGTGCCAGCAGTACCCGGGCAGGGGGCTTCTATGGCTACACCTTC.

The chain recombines TRBV5-5 with TRBJ2-7; a possible D gene is TRBD2 (6 bases). Trimming removed 2 bases from V and 4 bases from J, with 16 bases in between. The CDR3 is 15 amino acids. The germline V gene has CDR1 SGHKS and CDR2 YYEKEE (reference sequence). CDR3 DNA sequence: TGTGCCAGCAGCTTAACTACCAATAGCGGATACGAGCAGTACTTC. It specifies CASSLTTNSGYEQYF.

V and J are TRBV4-1 and TRBJ2-3; D remains ambiguous. Trimming shortened V by 5 bases and J by 2 bases, and 8 bases separated the two germline ends. CDR3 length: 13 amino acids. Germline CDR1 and CDR2: MGHRA and YSYEKL. The CDR3 region is CASSELSTDTQYF. DNA for the CDR3: TGCGCCAGCAGCGAACTATCCACAGATACGCAGTATTTT.

This rearrangement joins TRBV5-1 to TRBJ2-5; TRBD2 might be the D (6 bases). V lost 1 base to trimming and J lost 5 bases, with 15 bases between them. Per germline, CDR1 SGHRS and CDR2 YFSETQ. This CDR3 is 15 amino acids long. CDR3 loop: CASSLQGGAGETQYF. In DNA form, the CDR3 reads TGCGCCAGCAGCTTGCAAGGCGGGGCCGGGGAGACCCAGTACTTC.

This CDR3 reads CASSRPDRGASPLHF. The CDR3 coding sequence is TGTGCCAGCAGCCGACCGGACAGGGGGGCCTCACCCCTCCACTTT. The chain couples TRBV5-6 to TRBJ1-6; 10 bases map to TRBD1. Per the germline V gene, CDR1 is SGHDT and CDR2 is YYEEEE. The CDR3 contains 15 residues. With V trimmed by 4 bases and J by 10 bases, 8 bases remained unmatched.

In regard to this clone: The junction shows a germline mismatch at one end, possibly a read error. This rearrangement joins TRBV2 to TRBJ1-2; D gene unclear. This CDR3 contains 12 residues. Germline V CDR1 and CDR2: SNHLY, FYNNEI. CDR3 residues: CASGEEARGYTF. The CDR3 DNA sequence: TGTGCCAGCGGTGAGGAGGCTCGGGGCTACACCTTC.

V gene TRBV2 combines with J gene TRBJ1-4; D uncertain. The CDR3 sequence is 12 residues long. CDR1 is SNHLY, CDR2 FYNNEI, per germline. Trimming left V 6 bases short and J 3 bases short, with 5 bases between. The CDR3 nucleotides read TGTGCCAGCAGACAGTCTAATGAAAAACTGTTTTTT. This encodes CASRQSNEKLFF.

A single count supports this clone. The rearrangement uses TRBV12-5 and TRBJ1-2; D might be TRBD1 (5 bases). The CDR3 sequence is 16 residues long. The germline CDR1 and CDR2 sequences are LGHNT and FRNRAP. The CDR3, as DNA: TGTTTGCTAGTTTTATTGAAACGGACACGACACTATGGCTACACCTTC. Its protein product is CLLVLLKRTRHYGYTF.

The chain links TRBV19 to TRBJ2-3, with 9 bases aligning to TRBD2. The CDR3 is 16 amino acids. Germline lookup yields CDR1 LNHDA and CDR2 SQIVND (reference sequence). V shed 1 base, J shed 1 base, and the junction held 3 bases outside the gene matches. In nucleotides, the CDR3 is TGTGCCAGTAGTATAGGCAAGCGGGGGGGCACAGATACGCAGTATTTT. Translated: CASSIGKRGGTDTQYF.

The chain employs TRBV6-5 and TRBJ1-5, with 9 bases fitting TRBD1. V dropped 7 bases and J dropped 1; count of bases not matched to a gene: 5. Germline V gives CDR1 MNHEY, CDR2 SVGAGI. The CDR3 is 15 residues long. In DNA form, the CDR3 reads TGTGCCAGCAAGTTCGGGACAGGGAGCAATCAGCCCCAGCATTTT. Translating gives CASKFGTGSNQPQHF.

The chain carries TRBV6-2 or TRBV6-3 and TRBJ1-2, with unresolved D. Germline V gene lookup returns CDR1 MNHEY and CDR2 SVGEGT. The CDR3 covers 14 residues. The V end was cut by 0 bases, the J end by 2 bases, with 7 bases between. CDR3 in amino acids: CASSYSEGNYGYTF. The CDR3 DNA reads TGTGCCAGCAGTTACTCAGAGGGCAACTATGGCTACACCTTC.

This chain joins TRBV5-6 and TRBJ2-1; the match to TRBD2 covers 12 bases. The V gene's germline CDR1 is SGHDT and CDR2 YYEEEE. V gave up 0 bases and J gave up 6 bases; unmatched junction bases: 4. The length of the CDR3 is 16 residues. The CDR3 DNA is TGTGCCAGCAGCTTGGTCTCGACTAGCGGGGGCAATGAGCAGTTCTTC. Amino acid sequence: CASSLVSTSGGNEQFF.

V gene TRBV18 combines with J gene TRBJ1-5; 12 nucleotides agree with TRBD1. Unmatched junction bases numbered 5, after V lost 4 bases and J lost 7 bases. Germline lookup yields CDR1 KGHSH and CDR2 LQKENI. The CDR3 covers 15 residues. The CDR3, as DNA: TGTGCCAGCTCACAGGGGACAGGGGGCAGACAGCCCCAGCATTTT. Protein sequence: CASSQGTGGRQPQHF.

This chain joins TRBV6-5 and TRBJ1-1, with D hard to call. There are 13 residues in the CDR3. CDR1 MNHEY and CDR2 SVGAGI come from the germline V gene. Trimming pared 6 bases from V and 4 bases from J, leaving 12 bases between. CDR3 sequence: CASRLEGVTEAFF. DNA of the CDR3: TGTGCCAGCAGGTTGGAGGGAGTCACTGAAGCTTTCTTT.

This chain uses TRBV5-1 with TRBJ2-3; D is unresolved. Germline values: CDR1 SGHRS, CDR2 YFSETQ. This CDR3 comprises 16 residues. Deletions cut 0 bases from V and 0 bases from J, with 11 bases between. This CDR3 reads CASSLGLVGSTDTQYF. CDR3 nucleotide sequence: TGCGCCAGCAGCTTGGGGCTAGTAGGTAGCACAGATACGCAGTATTTT.

This sequence joins TRBV5-1 and TRBJ2-4; 8 bases line up with TRBD1. The CDR3 has 13 amino acids. V was pared by 4 bases and J by 9 bases, with 6 bases of the junction left unmatched. Germline CDR1 reads SGHRS; CDR2 reads YFSETQ. For the CDR3, the DNA is TGCGCCAGCAGCCCGGAGACAGGGGCCATTCAGTACTTC. Translating gives CASSPETGAIQYF.

The table lists this clone with a count of one. V gene TRBV6-6 combines with J gene TRBJ2-5; 8 nucleotides agree with TRBD2. J lost 3 bases, V lost 9 bases, and 6 bases had no gene match. The CDR3 consists of 13 residues. CDR1 MNHNY and CDR2 SVGAGI come from the germline V gene (reference sequence). The CDR3 region is CASQRGGEETQYF. Written as DNA, the CDR3 is TGTGCCAGTCAACGGGGGGGGGAAGAGACCCAGTACTTC.

V is TRBV5-1 and J is TRBJ2-7; 9 bases align to TRBD2. This CDR3 spans 17 amino acids. Per germline, CDR1 SGHRS and CDR2 YFSETQ. The junction had 14 bases not matched to a gene; V was cut back by 0 bases and J by 7 bases. Here the CDR3 reads CASSLVGTRGGAREQYF. CDR3 sequence (DNA): TGCGCCAGCAGCTTGGTGGGGACTCGCGGGGGGGCGCGGGAGCAGTACTTC. The whole variable domain, filled in from reference TRBV5-1 and TRBJ2-7, reads KAGVTQTPRYLIKTRGQQVTLSCSPISGHRSVSWYQQTPGQGLQFLFEYFSETQRNKGNFPGRFSGRQFSNSRSEMNVSTLELGDSALYLCASSLVGTRGGAREQYFGPGTRLTVT.

The chain couples TRBV6-1 to TRBJ1-5, with unresolved D. Germline V gene lookup returns CDR1 MNHNS and CDR2 SASEGT. CDR3 size: 16 residues. V was pared by 5 bases and J by 0 bases, with 14 bases between. The DNA of the CDR3 is TGTGCCAGCAGTAAAGGCGCCGATTATAGCAATCAGCCCCAGCATTTT. Encoded protein: CASSKGADYSNQPQHF.